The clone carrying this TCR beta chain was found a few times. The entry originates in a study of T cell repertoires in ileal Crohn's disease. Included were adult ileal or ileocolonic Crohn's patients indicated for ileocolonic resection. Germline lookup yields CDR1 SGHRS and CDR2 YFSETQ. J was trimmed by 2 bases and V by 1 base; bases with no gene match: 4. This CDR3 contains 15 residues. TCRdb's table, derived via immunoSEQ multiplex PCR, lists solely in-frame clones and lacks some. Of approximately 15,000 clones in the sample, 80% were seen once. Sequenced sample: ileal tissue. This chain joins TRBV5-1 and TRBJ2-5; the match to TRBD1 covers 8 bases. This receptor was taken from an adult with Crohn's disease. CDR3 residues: CASSLFRGLQETQYF. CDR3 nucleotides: TGCGCCAGCAGCTTGTTCAGGGGGCTTCAAGAGACCCAGTACTTC.